The next 23 T cell receptor beta chains were all read from a single sample in a study of blood T cell repertoires in COVID-19. TCRdb's copy holds only in-frame clones and misses some; the assay was immunoSEQ multiplex PCR. Here the sample spans around 140,000 clones, over 80% being singletons. The sample was PBMCs or T cells enriched from blood (not recorded which). All receptors derive from a man in his sixties who had recovered from COVID-19.

The chain recombines TRBV3-1 (or the pseudogene TRBV3-2) with TRBJ2-2; D unresolved. Germline V lookup: CDR1 LGHDT, CDR2 YNNKEL (reference sequence). Trimming cost V 4 bases and J 6 bases, with 12 bases left between them. This CDR3 comprises 14 residues. DNA of the CDR3: TGTGCCAGCAGCCCCCAGGCCGTAGCCGGGGAGCTGTTTTTT. Protein product: CASSPQAVAGELFF.

The J gene is TRBJ1-2, the V gene TRBV28; D is ambiguous. Per germline, CDR1 MDHEN and CDR2 SYDVKM. V lost 8 bases to trimming and J lost 4 bases, with 17 bases between them. The CDR3 contains 14 residues. The CDR3: CASLVGDASYGYTF. The CDR3 DNA follows: TGTGCCAGCTTGGTCGGGGATGCGAGCTATGGCTACACCTTC.

This clone was counted a few times. This chain links TRBV10-1 with TRBJ2-1, with TRBD2 as a possible D gene (6 bases). V lost 3 bases to trimming and J lost 11 bases, with 11 bases between them. The germline gives CDR1 WNHNN, CDR2 SYGVQD (reference sequence). The CDR3 spans 12 residues. The CDR3 nucleotides are TGCGCCAGCAGTGAACTAGGCGGGAAGCAGTTCTTC. This sequence encodes CASSELGGKQFF.

This sequence joins TRBV27 and TRBJ1-2; perhaps TRBD1 as D (5 bases). V was clipped by 6 bases and J by 4 bases, with 9 bases between them. The CDR3 loop spans 12 amino acids. Germline V CDR1 and CDR2: MNHEY, SMNVEV (reference sequence). CDR3 residues: CASSPDSYGYTF. The CDR3, as DNA: TGTGCCAGCAGCCCTGACAGCTATGGCTACACCTTC.

This chain links TRBV11-1 with TRBJ2-5, with 8 bases identical to TRBD2. The germline gives CDR1 SGHAT, CDR2 FQDESV (reference sequence). The ends lost 1 base at V and 4 bases at J; junction bases unmatched: 5. This CDR3 is built from 15 residues. The DNA of the CDR3 is TGTGCCAGCAGCTTAGGTACGGGAGGGTCAGAGACCCAGTACTTC. Protein sequence: CASSLGTGGSETQYF.

This clone appeared a single time. The J gene is TRBJ1-2, the V gene TRBV5-1; 8 positions agree with TRBD1. This CDR3 comprises 15 residues. J lost 6 bases, V lost 4 bases, and 11 bases had no gene match. From germline, CDR1 is SGHRS and CDR2 YFSETQ. The CDR3 DNA reads TGCGCCAGCAGCCTGGGGGGACAGGTAAAGGATGGCTACACCTTC. It specifies CASSLGGQVKDGYTF.

The rearrangement links TRBV7-9 to TRBJ1-2, with TRBD1 identical over 11 bases. The CDR3 runs to 13 residues. Germline loops: CDR1 SEHNR, CDR2 FQNEAQ (reference sequence). V lost 5 bases and J lost 6; bases outside the gene matches: 2. CDR3 amino acids: CASSKGQGDGYTF. The CDR3 region has the DNA TGTGCCAGCAGCAAGGGACAGGGGGATGGCTACACCTTC.

This clone has a single count. V and J are TRBV10-3 and TRBJ1-2; 7 nucleotides agree with TRBD1. V trimming: 0 bases; J trimming: 4 bases; junction bases outside the gene matches: 2. The CDR3 runs 14 residues. Germline lookup yields CDR1 ENHRY and CDR2 SYGVKD. The CDR3 loop reads CAISESTGSYGYTF. The CDR3 nucleotides read TGTGCCATCAGTGAGTCGACAGGGAGCTATGGCTACACCTTC.

The J gene is TRBJ2-7, the V gene TRBV7-9; a weak D match, TRBD2 (5 bases). The germline V and J ends were trimmed by 8 bases and 2 bases, with 13 bases remaining between them. Germline V gives CDR1 SEHNR, CDR2 FQNEAQ (reference sequence). The CDR3 length is 13 residues. The DNA for the CDR3 is TGTGCCAGCCAGCCCGGAGGACCCTACGAGCAGTACTTC. It is translated as CASQPGGPYEQYF.

This clone has a handful of counts. The J gene is TRBJ2-1, the V gene TRBV9; TRBD2 matches at 9 bases. Trimming removed 4 bases from V and 6 bases from J; junction bases left unmatched: 8. The CDR3 covers 15 residues. Germline V lookup: CDR1 SGDLS, CDR2 YYNGEE. Written as DNA, the CDR3 is TGTGCCAGCAGCCCCGTTGCGGGAGGGTCCAATGAGCAGTTCTTC. Amino acids: CASSPVAGGSNEQFF.

V gene TRBV24-1 combines with J gene TRBJ1-5; 8 nucleotides line up with TRBD1. CDR3 size: 17 residues. Germline values: CDR1 KGHDR, CDR2 SFDVKD. With 2 bases clipped from V and 6 bases from J, the junction kept 11 bases outside the gene matches. CDR3 region: CATSDSRQGALSQPQHF. For the CDR3, the DNA is TGTGCCACCAGTGATTCCCGTCAGGGGGCCCTATCTCAGCCCCAGCATTTT.

This clone appeared once. The J gene is TRBJ2-7, the V gene TRBV30; 8 bases line up with TRBD1. Germline V lookup: CDR1 GTSNPN, CDR2 SVGIG (reference sequence). This CDR3 region has 13 residues. The V segment lost 3 bases and the J segment 6 bases; nucleotides outside the gene matches: 7. CDR3 residues: CAWRGTGRSEQYF. The CDR3 bases are TGTGCCTGGAGAGGGACAGGCCGGAGCGAGCAGTACTTC. Drawing the rest from reference TRBV30 and TRBJ2-7, the complete variable domain is SQTIHQWPATLVQPVGSPLSLECTVEGTSNPNLYWYRQAAGRGLQLLFYSVGIGQISSEVPQNLSASRPQDRQFILSSKKLLLSDSGFYLCAWRGTGRSEQYFGPGTRLTVT.

This chain joins TRBV7-2 and TRBJ2-5; D is perhaps TRBD1 (5 bases). The V and J ends lost 4 bases and 2 bases respectively, with 20 bases between them. The CDR3 consists of 17 residues. Germline CDR1 reads SGHTA; CDR2 reads FQGNSA. CDR3 sequence: CASSSGIGRADQETQYF. CDR3 DNA: TGTGCCAGCAGCTCAGGGATTGGACGGGCCGATCAAGAGACCCAGTACTTC.

The chain recombines TRBV27 with TRBJ1-6, with a possible D match to TRBD1 (6 bases). The CDR3 is made up of 15 amino acids. The germline V gene encodes CDR1 MNHEY and CDR2 SMNVEV (reference sequence). Trimming cost V 7 bases and J 5 bases, with 15 bases left between them. CDR3 coding DNA: TGTGCCAGCACGAAGAGGGGGGGGCATAATTCACCCCTCCACTTT. It encodes CASTKRGGHNSPLHF.

J is TRBJ2-5 and V is TRBV7-2; TRBD1 matches at 7 bases. The CDR3 runs 14 residues. Germline CDR1 reads SGHTA; CDR2 reads FQGNSA. V lost 5 bases to trimming and J lost 5 bases; unmatched junction nucleotides: 8. CDR3 in amino acids: CASSLTGLGETQYF. The DNA of the CDR3 is TGTGCCAGCAGCCTGACAGGGTTGGGGGAGACCCAGTACTTC.

The rearrangement joins TRBV28 to TRBJ2-3, with no clear D. Deletions cut 4 bases from V and 7 bases from J, with 6 bases between. This CDR3 spans 11 amino acids. In germline, CDR1 is MDHEN, CDR2 SYDVKM. The CDR3 DNA reads TGTGCCAGCAGTTCTCTGTATACGCAGTATTTT. Translating it yields CASSSLYTQYF. The full variable domain, completed using reference TRBV28 and TRBJ2-3, is DVKVTQSSRYLVKRTGEKVFLECVQDMDHENMFWYRQDPGLGLRLIYFSYDVKMKEKGDIPEGYSVSREKKERFSLILESASTNQTSMYLCASSSLYTQYFGPGTRLTVL.

The CDR3 is CASRPGQGYEQYF. The CDR3 nucleotides read TGTGCCAGCAGACCCGGACAGGGCTACGAGCAGTACTTC. The chain couples TRBV27 to TRBJ2-7; 8 bases are a match to TRBD1. Germline loops: CDR1 MNHEY, CDR2 SMNVEV (reference sequence). Trimming took 6 bases from V and 3 from J; bases not matched to a gene: 4. CDR3 length equals 13 residues.

Regarding this clone: The sample carries other DNA sequences with the same CDR3. The rearrangement uses TRBV20-1 and TRBJ2-3; D gene uncertain. The CDR3 sequence is 11 residues long. Per the germline V gene, CDR1 is DFQATT and CDR2 is SNEGSKA (reference sequence). V lost 1 base to trimming and J lost 5 bases, with 4 bases between them. In nucleotides, the CDR3 is TGCAGTGCTAGAGCCGGAGATACGCAGTATTTT. This gives the protein CSARAGDTQYF.

V usage is TRBV19 and J usage is TRBJ2-2; TRBD1 aligns across 8 bases. CDR3 size: 15 residues. V trimming: 5 bases; J trimming: 13 bases; junction bases outside the gene matches: 15. The germline CDR1 and CDR2 sequences are LNHDA and SQIVND (reference sequence). The CDR3 protein is CASSPRDRLLLALFF. Written as DNA, the CDR3 is TGTGCCAGTAGTCCCCGGGACAGGCTTCTGTTGGCGCTGTTTTTT.

The chain couples TRBV7-8 to TRBJ2-2; 7 positions match TRBD2. Germline V gives CDR1 SGHVS, CDR2 FQNEAQ. V was clipped by 5 bases and J by 6 bases; unmatched bases: 18. This CDR3 spans 18 amino acids. The CDR3 here is CASSPRPGGAGGSGELFF. CDR3 sequence (DNA): TGTGCCAGCAGCCCCCGGCCTGGTGGGGCCGGGGGGTCCGGGGAGCTGTTTTTT.

The J gene is TRBJ1-4, the V gene TRBV5-6, with no clear D. Trimming pared 0 bases from V and 7 bases from J, leaving 7 bases between. Per the germline V gene, CDR1 is SGHDT and CDR2 is YYEEEE. The CDR3 extends over 13 amino acids. Here the CDR3 DNA reads TGTGCCAGCAGCTTGGTAACGGGTGAAAAACTGTTTTTT. This sequence encodes CASSLVTGEKLFF.

This clone was seen a single time. The rearrangement links TRBV6-5 to TRBJ1-1; possibly TRBD1 for D (6 bases). This CDR3 is 15 amino acids long. Trimming shortened V by 6 bases and J by 1 base, and 15 bases separated the two germline ends. CDR1 is MNHEY and CDR2 is SVGAGI in the germline V gene. The CDR3 DNA reads TGTGCCAGCAGCGTACAGGGTTCCGGGAACACTGAAGCTTTCTTT. It codes for CASSVQGSGNTEAFF.

This clone came up a few times. The rearrangement links TRBV29-1 to TRBJ2-1, with 7 bases aligning to TRBD2. CDR3 size: 16 residues. V lost 0 bases, J lost 4 bases, and 9 bases stayed unmatched. Germline loops: CDR1 SQVTM, CDR2 ANQGSEA. In DNA form, the CDR3 reads TGCAGCGTTGAAGATCTAGCGGACTTGGGGTACAATGAGCAGTTCTTC. It codes for CSVEDLADLGYNEQFF.